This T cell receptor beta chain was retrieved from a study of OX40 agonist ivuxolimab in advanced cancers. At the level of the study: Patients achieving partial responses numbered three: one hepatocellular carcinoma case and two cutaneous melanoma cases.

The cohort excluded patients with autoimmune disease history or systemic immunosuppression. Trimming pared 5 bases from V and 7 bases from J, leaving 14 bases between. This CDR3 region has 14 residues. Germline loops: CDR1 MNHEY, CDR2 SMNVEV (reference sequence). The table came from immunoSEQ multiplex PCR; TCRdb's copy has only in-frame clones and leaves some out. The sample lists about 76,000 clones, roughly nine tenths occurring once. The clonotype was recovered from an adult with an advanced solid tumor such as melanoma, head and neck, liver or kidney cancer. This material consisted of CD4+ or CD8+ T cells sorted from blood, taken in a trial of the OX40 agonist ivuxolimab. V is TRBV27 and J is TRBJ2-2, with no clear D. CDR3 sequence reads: CASSLEPIHGELFF. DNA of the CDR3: TGTGCCAGCAGTCTAGAGCCCATCCACGGGGAGCTGTTTTTT.